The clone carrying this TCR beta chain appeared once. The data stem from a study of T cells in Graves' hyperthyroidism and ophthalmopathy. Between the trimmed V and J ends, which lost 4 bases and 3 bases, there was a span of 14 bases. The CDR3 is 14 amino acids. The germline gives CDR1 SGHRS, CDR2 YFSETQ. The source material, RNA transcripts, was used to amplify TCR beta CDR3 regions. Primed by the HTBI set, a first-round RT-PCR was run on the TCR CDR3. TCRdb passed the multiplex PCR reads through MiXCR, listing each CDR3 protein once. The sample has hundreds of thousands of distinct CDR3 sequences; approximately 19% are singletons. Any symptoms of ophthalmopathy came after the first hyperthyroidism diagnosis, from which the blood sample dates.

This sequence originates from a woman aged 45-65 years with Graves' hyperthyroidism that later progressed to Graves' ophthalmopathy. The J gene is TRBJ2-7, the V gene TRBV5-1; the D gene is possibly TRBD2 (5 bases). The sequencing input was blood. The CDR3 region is CASSHLGSHYEQYF. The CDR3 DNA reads TGCGCCAGCAGCCATTTAGGGAGCCACTACGAGCAGTACTTC.